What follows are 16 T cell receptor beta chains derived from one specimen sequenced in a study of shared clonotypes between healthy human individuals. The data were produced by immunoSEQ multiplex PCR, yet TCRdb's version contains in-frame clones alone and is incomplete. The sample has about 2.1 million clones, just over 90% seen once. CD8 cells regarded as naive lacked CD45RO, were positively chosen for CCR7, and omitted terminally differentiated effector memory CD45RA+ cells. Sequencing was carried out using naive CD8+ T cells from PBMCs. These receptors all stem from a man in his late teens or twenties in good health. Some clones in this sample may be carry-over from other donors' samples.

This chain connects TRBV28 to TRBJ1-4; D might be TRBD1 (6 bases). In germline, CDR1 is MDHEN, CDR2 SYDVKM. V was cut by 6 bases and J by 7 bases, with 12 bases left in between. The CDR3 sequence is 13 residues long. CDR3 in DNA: TGTGCCAGCAGGCCCACAGGGATTGAAAAACTGTTTTTT. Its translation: CASRPTGIEKLFF. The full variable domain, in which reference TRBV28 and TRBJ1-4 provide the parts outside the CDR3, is DVKVTQSSRYLVKRTGEKVFLECVQDMDHENMFWYRQDPGLGLRLIYFSYDVKMKEKGDIPEGYSVSREKKERFSLILESASTNQTSMYLCASRPTGIEKLFFGSGTQLSVL.

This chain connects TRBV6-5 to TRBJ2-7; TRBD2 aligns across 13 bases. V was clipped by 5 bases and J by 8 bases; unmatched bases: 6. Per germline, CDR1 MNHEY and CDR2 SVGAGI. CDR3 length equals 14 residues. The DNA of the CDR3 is TGTGCCAGCAGTCTGACTAGCGGGAGGACCCAGCAGTACTTC. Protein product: CASSLTSGRTQQYF.

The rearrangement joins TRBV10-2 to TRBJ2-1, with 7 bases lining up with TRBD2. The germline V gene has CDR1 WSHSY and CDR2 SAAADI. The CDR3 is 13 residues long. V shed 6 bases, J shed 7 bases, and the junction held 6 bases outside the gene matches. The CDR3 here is CASRTLLANEQFF. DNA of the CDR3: TGCGCCAGCAGGACCCTACTAGCGAATGAGCAGTTCTTC.

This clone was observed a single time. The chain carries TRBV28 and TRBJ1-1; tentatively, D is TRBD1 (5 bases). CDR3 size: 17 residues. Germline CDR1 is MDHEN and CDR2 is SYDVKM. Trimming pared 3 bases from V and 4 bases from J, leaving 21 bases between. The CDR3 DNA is TGTGCCAGCAGTTTTTCGCACCGGGGCCCGACTGTCACTGAAGCTTTCTTT. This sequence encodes CASSFSHRGPTVTEAFF.

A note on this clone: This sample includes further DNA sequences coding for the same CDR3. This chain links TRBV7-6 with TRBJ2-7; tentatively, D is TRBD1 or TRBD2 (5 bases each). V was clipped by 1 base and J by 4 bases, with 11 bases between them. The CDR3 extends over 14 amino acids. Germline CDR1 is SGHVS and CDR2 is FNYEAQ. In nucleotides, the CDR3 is TGTGCCAGCAGCTTAGGGGGACGGTCTTACGAGCAGTACTTC. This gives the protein CASSLGGRSYEQYF.

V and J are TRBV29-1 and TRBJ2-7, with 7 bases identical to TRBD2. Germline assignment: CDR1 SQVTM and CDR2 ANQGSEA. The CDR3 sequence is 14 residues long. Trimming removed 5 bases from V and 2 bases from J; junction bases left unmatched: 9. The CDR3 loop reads CSVTTSARTYEQYF. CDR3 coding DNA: TGCAGCGTTACCACTAGCGCGAGAACCTACGAGCAGTACTTC.

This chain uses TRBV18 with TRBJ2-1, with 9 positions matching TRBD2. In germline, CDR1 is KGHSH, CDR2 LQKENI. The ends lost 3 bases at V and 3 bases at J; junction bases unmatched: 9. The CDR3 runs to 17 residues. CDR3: CASSPPRISGSYNEQFF. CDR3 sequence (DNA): TGTGCCAGCTCACCCCCCCGAATTAGCGGGAGCTACAATGAGCAGTTCTTC.

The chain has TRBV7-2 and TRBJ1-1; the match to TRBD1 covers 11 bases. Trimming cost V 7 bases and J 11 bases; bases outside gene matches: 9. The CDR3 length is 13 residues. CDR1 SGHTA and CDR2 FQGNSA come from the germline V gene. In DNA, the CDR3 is TGTGCCAGCACCTGGACAGGGGGCGTGAGTGCTTTCTTT. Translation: CASTWTGGVSAFF.

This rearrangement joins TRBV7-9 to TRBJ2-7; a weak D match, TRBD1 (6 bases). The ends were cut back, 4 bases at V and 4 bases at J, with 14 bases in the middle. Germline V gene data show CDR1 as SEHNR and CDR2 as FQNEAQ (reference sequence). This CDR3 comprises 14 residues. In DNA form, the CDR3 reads TGTGCCAGCAGCTCCAGCAGGGGTACGTACGAGCAGTACTTC. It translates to CASSSSRGTYEQYF.

Here the CDR3 DNA reads TGTGCCACCAGCAGCTGGACACCTTACAATGAGCAGTTCTTC. It codes for CATSSWTPYNEQFF. J is TRBJ2-1 and V is TRBV15; possibly TRBD1 for D (5 bases). Between the trimmed V and J ends, which lost 3 bases and 4 bases, there was a span of 10 bases. Germline CDR1 and CDR2: LNHNV and YYDKDF (reference sequence). The CDR3 extends over 14 amino acids.

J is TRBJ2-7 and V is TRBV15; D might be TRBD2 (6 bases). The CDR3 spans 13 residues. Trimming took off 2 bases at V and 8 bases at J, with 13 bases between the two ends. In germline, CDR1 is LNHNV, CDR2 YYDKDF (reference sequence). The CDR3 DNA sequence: TGTGCCACCAGCAGAACCTCGGGAGCGCAGCAGTACTTC. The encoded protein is CATSRTSGAQQYF.

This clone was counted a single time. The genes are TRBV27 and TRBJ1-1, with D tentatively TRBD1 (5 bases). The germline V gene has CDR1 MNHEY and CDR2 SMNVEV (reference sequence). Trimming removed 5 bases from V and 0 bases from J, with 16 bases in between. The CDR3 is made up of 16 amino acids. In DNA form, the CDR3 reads TGTGCCAGCAGTCTCGTCAGGGTTCCGATGAACACTGAAGCTTTCTTT. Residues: CASSLVRVPMNTEAFF.

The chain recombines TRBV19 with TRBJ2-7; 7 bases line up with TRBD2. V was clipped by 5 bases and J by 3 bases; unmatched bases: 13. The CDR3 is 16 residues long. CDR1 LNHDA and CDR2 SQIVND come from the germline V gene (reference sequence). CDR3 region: CASSPSEGAGYYEQYF. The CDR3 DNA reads TGTGCCAGTAGTCCCTCAGAAGGAGCGGGATACTACGAGCAGTACTTC.

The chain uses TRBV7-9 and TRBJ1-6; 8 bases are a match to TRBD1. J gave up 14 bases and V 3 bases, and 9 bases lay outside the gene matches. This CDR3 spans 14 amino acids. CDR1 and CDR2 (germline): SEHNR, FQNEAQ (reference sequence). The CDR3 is CASSLGRGHGSLHF. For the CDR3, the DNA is TGTGCCAGCAGCTTGGGCAGGGGGCATGGATCCCTCCACTTT.

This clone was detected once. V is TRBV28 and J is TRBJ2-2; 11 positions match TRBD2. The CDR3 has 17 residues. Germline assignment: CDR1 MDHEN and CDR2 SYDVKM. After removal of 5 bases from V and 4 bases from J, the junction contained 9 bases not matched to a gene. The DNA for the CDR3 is TGTGCCAGCAGTCCCTCCGGGACTAGCGGAATCACCGGGGAGCTGTTTTTT. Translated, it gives CASSPSGTSGITGELFF.

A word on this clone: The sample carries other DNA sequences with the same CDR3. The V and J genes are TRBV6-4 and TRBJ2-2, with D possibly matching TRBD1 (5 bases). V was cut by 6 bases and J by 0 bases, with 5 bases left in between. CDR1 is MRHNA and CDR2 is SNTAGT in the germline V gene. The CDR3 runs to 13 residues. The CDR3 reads CASRGPNTGELFF. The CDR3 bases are TGTGCCAGCAGGGGGCCGAACACCGGGGAGCTGTTTTTT.